The TCR beta chain described here comes from a study of T-cell reconstitution after alpha-beta-depleted transplantation in children. Study-wide points: Alpha-beta T cells about two months after transplant reportedly derived from several hundred expanded graft clones. After transplant, high TCRbeta diversity at day 60 in some patients arose from surviving recipient T cells and thymic progenitors. Newly produced T cells mostly accounted for T-cell counts and diversity one year post-transplant.

Unique molecular identifiers were incorporated during preparation of the TCRbeta library. MiXCR was run by TCRdb on the PCR reads, yielding one entry per CDR3 protein. The repertoire holds around 250,000 distinct CDR3 sequences, with roughly 24% as singletons. The CDR3 runs to 12 residues. The germline V gene encodes CDR1 MNHEY and CDR2 SVGAGI. Trimming removed 5 bases at V and 10 bases at J, with 12 bases between. This clonotype showed up many times. The antigen is not known. The rearrangement uses TRBV6-5 and TRBJ2-1; D is ambiguous. Source: PBMCs, taken before TCRalphabeta/CD19-depleted stem cell transplant. The receptor was derived from a girl aged 2-10 years with Fanconi anemia, due to receive a stem cell transplant. The CDR3 DNA reads as TGTGCCAGCAGTCTCACCAGGCAAGAGCAGTTCTTC. Protein: CASSLTRQEQFF.